This T cell receptor beta chain is from a study of T cell responses to AZD1222 COVID-19 vaccine. Study results and caveats: Seropositive at baseline were only a handful of AZD1222 recipients. Rises in breadth and depth of Spike-specific TCRs came after two AZD1222 doses.

This table comes from immunoSEQ multiplex PCR, and its TCRdb copy is limited to in-frame clones, with some not included. Seen here are about 85,000 clones, around 85% observed once, and the top ten hold around 6.7%. Details on this clone: The antigen is undetermined.

Germline CDR1 LGHDT, CDR2 YNNKEL (reference sequence). This CDR3 has 16 amino acids. The V end was cut by 1 base, the J end by 0 bases, with 12 bases between. The V call is TRBV3-1 (or the pseudogene TRBV3-2), the J call TRBJ1-1, with no clear D. The specimen comprised peripheral blood, sampled on day 0 of AZD1222 vaccination. The origin of this receptor is an adult in good health. The CDR3 loop is CASSQGGFSLNTEAFF. In nucleotides, the CDR3 is TGTGCCAGCAGCCAAGGCGGCTTTTCTCTGAACACTGAAGCTTTCTTT.